These 8 T cell receptor beta chains originate from one sample sequenced in a study of identical twins. TCRdb reprocessed the 5' RACE reads via MiXCR and lists one record per CDR3 protein. The data contain 650,000 to 800,000 distinct CDR3 sequences, about 9.4% of them singletons. This sample was also put to use in a study of yellow fever vaccine responses in identical twins.

Sequencing input: PBMCs. All receptors derive from a woman in her late teens or twenties in good health.

CDR3 sequence: CASSKPPGLAGGPYEQYF. CDR3 nucleotides: TGTGCCAGCAGCAAACCCCCGGGACTAGCGGGAGGGCCCTACGAGCAGTACTTC. The rearrangement links TRBV21-1 to TRBJ2-7; no check of the table's D call, TRBD2, against the DNA was made. TRBV21-1 is described as a pseudogene. The CDR3 consists of 18 residues.

V and J are TRBV4-3 and TRBJ2-1; 7 bases fit TRBD2. CDR3 length: 15 amino acids. Germline CDR1 LGHNA, CDR2 YSLEER. V shed 3 bases, J shed 8 bases, and the junction held 10 bases outside the gene matches. Written as DNA, the CDR3 is TGCGCCAGCAGCCACAGTTCGGCGGGAGTTGATGAGCAGTTCTTC. Protein: CASSHSSAGVDEQFF.

This clonotype was seen ten or more times. This may be a read error, as it is one base from a much larger clone. This rearrangement joins TRBV11-2 to TRBJ2-5; D remains unclear. With 1 base removed from V and 6 bases from J, the gap between germline ends came to 3 bases. This CDR3 region has 11 residues. Germline CDR1 SGHAT, CDR2 FQNNGV. CDR3 DNA: TGTGCCAGCAGCTTAGTGCAGACCCAGTACTTC. Amino acids: CASSLVQTQYF. Together with reference TRBV11-2 and TRBJ2-5, the CDR3 gives the full variable domain: EAGVAQSPRYKIIEKRQSVAFWCNPISGHATLYWYQQILGQGPKLLIQFQNNGVVDDSQLPKDRFSAERLKGVDSTLKIQPAKLEDSAVYLCASSLVQTQYFGPGTRLLVL.

This clonotype was counted ten times or more. The V call is TRBV9, the J call TRBJ1-2, with 9 bases fitting TRBD1. This CDR3 is built from 16 residues. The germline gives CDR1 SGDLS, CDR2 YYNGEE. Trimming removed 3 bases from V and 5 bases from J; junction bases left unmatched: 11. CDR3 sequence: CASSAGQGTALYGYTF. The DNA of the CDR3 is TGTGCCAGCAGCGCGGGACAGGGCACCGCGCTATATGGCTACACCTTC. The entire variable domain, with the rest obtained from reference TRBV9 and TRBJ1-2, is as follows: DSGVTQTPKHLITATGQRVTLRCSPRSGDLSVYWYQQSLDQGLQFLIQYYNGEERAKGNILERFSAQQFPDLHSELNLSSLELGDSALYFCASSAGQGTALYGYTFGSGTRLTVV.

This clonotype was detected only a few times. The chain has TRBV4-1 and TRBJ2-7, with TRBD2 identical over 11 bases. CDR3 length equals 17 residues. J gave up 0 bases and V 1 base, and 5 bases lay outside the gene matches. Germline lookup yields CDR1 MGHRA and CDR2 YSYEKL. The CDR3 DNA reads as TGCGCCAGCAGCCAAGCCACCGGGACTAGCGGCTCCTACGAGCAGTACTTC. This translates into CASSQATGTSGSYEQYF.

This clonotype was recorded many times. The chain has TRBV4-3 and TRBJ2-7; D gene ambiguous. The CDR3 has 14 amino acids. Germline V gives CDR1 LGHNA, CDR2 YSLEER. V gave up 0 bases and J gave up 3 bases, with 9 bases separating them. For the CDR3, the DNA is TGCGCCAGCAGCCAAGAGGTGCGTTACTACGAGCAGTACTTC. This gives the protein CASSQEVRYYEQYF.

This clonotype was counted between two and nine times. The chain uses TRBV20-1 and TRBJ2-2; D unresolved. Between the trimmed V and J ends, which lost 0 bases and 0 bases, there was a span of 11 bases. This CDR3 has 16 amino acids. Germline V gene lookup returns CDR1 DFQATT and CDR2 SNEGSKA (reference sequence). CDR3 sequence reads: CSARELTFANTGELFF. CDR3 coding DNA: TGCAGTGCTAGAGAGCTGACGTTCGCGAACACCGGGGAGCTGTTTTTT.

This clonotype was detected only a few times. The chain is built from TRBV12-3 or TRBV12-4 and TRBJ2-2; 10 bases are shared with TRBD1. CDR3 length equals 15 residues. The V gene end was trimmed by 5 bases and the J gene end by 7 bases; junction bases not matched to a gene: 7. Here the CDR3 DNA reads TGTGCCAGCAGTCCAAGGGACAGGGGTGGCGGGGAGCTGTTTTTT. It encodes CASSPRDRGGGELFF.